Listed here are 14 T cell receptor beta chains from one sample, sequenced in a study of T cells in Graves' hyperthyroidism and ophthalmopathy. Template material for amplifying TCR beta CDR3 regions consisted of RNA transcripts. A first-round RT-PCR of the TCR CDR3 used the HTBI primer set. TCRdb redid the calling of the multiplex PCR reads with MiXCR, one entry per CDR3 protein. The data contain fewer than 900,000 distinct CDR3 sequences, approximately 19% of them singletons. What was sequenced was blood. Receptors were obtained from a woman in her forties or fifties with Graves' hyperthyroidism that later progressed to Graves' ophthalmopathy.

In this sample, this clonotype turned up many times. The chain recombines TRBV30 with TRBJ2-5, with 8 bases aligning to TRBD1. Germline CDR1 and CDR2: GTSNPN and SVGIG (reference sequence). V shed 5 bases, J shed 5 bases, and the junction held 10 bases outside the gene matches. The CDR3 extends over 14 amino acids. CDR3 region: CAWGQDRVGETQYF. The CDR3 nucleotides read TGTGCCTGGGGTCAGGACAGGGTCGGTGAGACCCAGTACTTC.

This clonotype has ten or more counts. The chain has TRBV12-3 or TRBV12-4 and TRBJ2-7, with 8 bases identical to TRBD1. This CDR3 contains 13 residues. J gave up 0 bases and V 8 bases, and 3 bases lay outside the gene matches. CDR3 sequence: CASGDRLSYEQYF. CDR3 DNA: TGTGCCAGCGGGGACAGGCTCTCCTACGAGCAGTACTTC.

The chain uses TRBV4-1 and TRBJ2-1; D is perhaps TRBD1 (5 bases). CDR1 is MGHRA, CDR2 YSYEKL, per germline. This CDR3 region has 14 residues. Trimming shortened V by 0 bases and J by 5 bases, and 8 bases separated the two germline ends. The CDR3 nucleotides are TGCGCCAGCAGCCAAGAACAGGTAAACAATGAGCAGTTCTTC. Translation gives CASSQEQVNNEQFF.

In this sample, this clonotype turned up a few times. The chain carries TRBV18 and TRBJ2-1; 10 positions agree with TRBD1. Trimming at V came to 6 bases and at J to 3 bases, leaving 8 bases not matched to a gene. CDR1 and CDR2 from the germline V gene are KGHSH and LQKENI. CDR3 length equals 16 residues. The CDR3 here is CASSPTDRGLYNEQFF. CDR3 DNA sequence: TGTGCCAGCTCCCCCACTGACAGGGGGCTCTACAATGAGCAGTTCTTC.

This clonotype was found many times. The rearrangement uses TRBV11-1 and TRBJ2-3; no clear D. CDR3 length equals 14 residues. V lost 0 bases, J lost 1 base, and 5 bases lay in between. The germline gives CDR1 SGHAT, CDR2 FQDESV (reference sequence). CDR3 bases: TGTGCCAGCAGCTTAGCGCAAGGCACAGATACGCAGTATTTT. This codes for CASSLAQGTDTQYF. Variable domain in full (rest from reference TRBV11-1 and TRBJ2-3): EAEVAQSPRYKITEKSQAVAFWCDPISGHATLYWYRQILGQGPELLVQFQDESVVDDSQLPKDRFSAERLKGVDSTLKIQPAELGDSAMYLCASSLAQGTDTQYFGPGTRLTVL.

The table lists this clonotype with many counts. The chain couples TRBV11-2 to TRBJ1-5, with 9 bases matching TRBD1. This CDR3 is built from 14 residues. Trimming took 5 bases from V and 5 from J; bases not matched to a gene: 4. Germline V gives CDR1 SGHAT, CDR2 FQNNGV. CDR3 amino acids: CASSPTGGDQPQHF. CDR3 sequence (DNA): TGTGCCAGCAGCCCTACAGGGGGCGATCAGCCCCAGCATTTT.

This clonotype was detected only a few times. The chain couples TRBV20-1 to TRBJ2-5, with 8 bases lining up with TRBD1. V trimming: 6 bases; J trimming: 1 base; junction bases outside the gene matches: 7. Germline values: CDR1 DFQATT, CDR2 SNEGSKA (reference sequence). CDR3 size: 14 residues. CDR3 region: CSAPPGQVQETQYF. DNA of the CDR3: TGCAGTGCCCCCCCGGGACAGGTCCAAGAGACCCAGTACTTC.

The chain uses TRBV5-1 and TRBJ2-5, with D possibly matching TRBD2 (6 bases). The germline V gene has CDR1 SGHRS and CDR2 YFSETQ. V dropped 5 bases and J dropped 2 bases, with 16 bases sitting between them. This CDR3 spans 15 amino acids. The CDR3 region has the DNA TGCGCCAGCAGTCAGATCATGGGGAGGCAAGAGACCCAGTACTTC. Translated: CASSQIMGRQETQYF.

Written as DNA, the CDR3 is TGTGCCAGTAGTAAAGGACTAGTTCTAGAGACCCAGTACTTC. This sequence encodes CASSKGLVLETQYF. This sequence joins TRBV19 and TRBJ2-5; 7 positions agree with TRBD2. The CDR3 consists of 14 residues. The junction had 6 bases not matched to a gene; V was cut back by 4 bases and J by 4 bases. Germline V gene data show CDR1 as LNHDA and CDR2 as SQIVND (reference sequence).

The chain is built from TRBV29-1 and TRBJ2-6; D gene ambiguous. CDR1 is SQVTM, CDR2 ANQGSEA, per germline. Trimming removed 0 bases from V and 0 bases from J, with 6 bases in between. The CDR3 spans 15 residues. Here the CDR3 DNA reads TGCAGCGTTGAAGAAGTGGGCTCTGGGGCCAACGTCCTGACTTTC. Translated: CSVEEVGSGANVLTF. The full variable domain, with the rest looked up from reference TRBV29-1 and TRBJ2-6, is SAVISQKPSRDICQRGTSLTIQCQVDSQVTMMFWYRQQPGQSLTLIATANQGSEATYESGFVIDKFPISRPNLTFSTLTVSNMSPEDSSIYLCSVEEVGSGANVLTFGAGSRLTVL.

The sample holds one count of this clonotype. V gene TRBV27 combines with J gene TRBJ1-3; 8 nucleotides match TRBD1. The V segment lost 5 bases and the J segment 4 bases; nucleotides outside the gene matches: 7. The CDR3 loop spans 15 amino acids. CDR1 and CDR2 (germline): MNHEY, SMNVEV (reference sequence). The CDR3 reads CASSPWTGMGNTIYF. CDR3 in DNA: TGTGCCAGCAGTCCCTGGACAGGGATGGGAAACACCATATATTTT.

This clonotype was counted at least ten times. This chain joins TRBV20-1 and TRBJ1-1; 8 bases align to TRBD1. From germline, CDR1 is DFQATT and CDR2 SNEGSKA (reference sequence). The CDR3 runs to 14 residues. The V and J ends lost 2 bases and 1 base, in that order; junction bases with no gene match: 3. Here the CDR3 reads CSARQGAGNTEAFF. CDR3 bases: TGCAGTGCTAGACAGGGGGCGGGGAACACTGAAGCTTTCTTT.

A few counts support this clonotype. This chain links TRBV7-8 with TRBJ2-2, with D perhaps TRBD1 (6 bases). The germline V and J ends were trimmed by 5 bases and 4 bases, with 14 bases remaining between them. Germline CDR1 reads SGHVS; CDR2 reads FQNEAQ. This CDR3 is 15 amino acids long. The CDR3 sequence is CASSVQGVGTGELFF. For the CDR3, the DNA is TGTGCCAGCAGCGTACAGGGCGTGGGCACCGGGGAGCTGTTTTTT.

A remark on this clonotype: Since a much larger clone is just one base distant, this may be a read error. This chain links TRBV5-1 with TRBJ1-1, with unresolved D. This CDR3 spans 13 amino acids. Germline V gene lookup returns CDR1 SGHRS and CDR2 YFSETQ. In nucleotides, the CDR3 is TGCGCCAGCAGCTCCACGTTGGTCACTGAAGCTCTCTTT. It encodes CASSSTLVTEALF.